These 20 T cell receptor beta chains came from one sample sequenced in a study of response to subunit inactivated influenza vaccine. TCRdb reprocessed the RT-PCR reads via MiXCR and lists one record per CDR3 protein. The data show hundreds of thousands of distinct CDR3 sequences, around 11% seen once. The sequences come from PBMCs from blood, collected on the day of vaccination. The receptors derive from a man aged 50-60 years who received an inactivated influenza vaccine.

This clonotype occurred a few times. The J gene is TRBJ1-1, the V gene TRBV20-1; D not certain. Trimming stripped 0 bases from V and 5 bases from J, with 13 bases between. The CDR3 loop spans 14 amino acids. In germline, CDR1 is DFQATT, CDR2 SNEGSKA (reference sequence). As DNA, the CDR3 is TGCAGTGCTAGAGATCGGGAGGGTTGGACTGAAGCTTTCTTT. This encodes CSARDREGWTEAFF.

The chain couples TRBV5-1 to TRBJ2-1; D remains ambiguous. Per germline, CDR1 SGHRS and CDR2 YFSETQ. The CDR3 is 17 amino acids. Trimming left V 1 base short and J 4 bases short, with 18 bases between. For the CDR3, the DNA is TGCGCCAGCAGCTTGTCACCGCCCCAGGAGCTATACAATGAGCAGTTCTTC. The encoded protein is CASSLSPPQELYNEQFF.

The CDR3 nucleotides are TGTGCCAGCACCCCCCCGGGGCTAGCGGGAGGAAGCAATGAGCAGTTCTTC. Encoded protein: CASTPPGLAGGSNEQFF. J is TRBJ2-1 and V is TRBV7-6; 11 nucleotides line up with TRBD2. The CDR3 covers 17 residues. Trimming removed 7 bases from V and 6 bases from J; junction bases left unmatched: 14. CDR1 and CDR2 from the germline V gene are SGHVS and FNYEAQ.

There are a few counts of this clonotype. The rearrangement uses TRBV29-1 and TRBJ2-1; D is unclear. The CDR3 has 15 residues. Per the germline V gene, CDR1 is SQVTM and CDR2 is ANQGSEA. With 3 bases removed from V and 7 bases from J, the gap between germline ends came to 19 bases. The CDR3 nucleotides are TGCAGCGTTGAGGGCTCGGGCGCCAAACTTAATGAGCAGTTCTTC. Protein sequence: CSVEGSGAKLNEQFF.

The chain is built from TRBV27 and TRBJ1-1, with 8 bases identical to TRBD1. Germline trimming cut 5 bases from V and 9 bases from J; bases unmatched to any gene: 17. From germline, CDR1 is MNHEY and CDR2 SMNVEV (reference sequence). The CDR3 has 16 residues. Here the CDR3 DNA reads TGTGCCAGCAGTAGGGTTTTGCCCGGACAGGGTGTTAAAGCTTTCTTT. Its protein is CASSRVLPGQGVKAFF.

V and J are TRBV7-3 and TRBJ2-1; D may match TRBD1 or TRBD2 (6 bases each). V dropped 5 bases and J dropped 12 bases, with 14 bases sitting between them. Germline CDR1 SGHTA, CDR2 FQGTGA. This CDR3 has 12 residues. The CDR3 reads CASSPTGAVQFF. The CDR3 DNA reads TGTGCCAGCAGCCCAACGGGGGCTGTGCAGTTCTTC. Together with reference TRBV7-3 and TRBJ2-1, the CDR3 gives the full variable domain: GAGVSQTPSNKVTEKGKYVELRCDPISGHTALYWYRQSLGQGPEFLIYFQGTGAADDSGLPNDRFFAVRPEGSVSTLKIQRTERGDSAVYLCASSPTGAVQFFGPGTRLTVL.

This clonotype turned up a few times. The chain recombines TRBV27 with TRBJ1-1, with D possibly TRBD1 on 5 matching bases. V was cut by 5 bases and J by 0 bases, with 16 bases left in between. CDR3 length equals 16 residues. Germline loops: CDR1 MNHEY, CDR2 SMNVEV (reference sequence). DNA for the CDR3: TGTGCCAGCAGTCCTACTATAGGGGATATGAACACTGAAGCTTTCTTT. It codes for CASSPTIGDMNTEAFF.

This clonotype was seen a handful of times. The chain combines TRBV20-1 with TRBJ2-5; D not resolved. Germline values: CDR1 DFQATT, CDR2 SNEGSKA (reference sequence). This CDR3 comprises 13 residues. Trimming shortened V by 5 bases and J by 2 bases, and 12 bases separated the two germline ends. CDR3 residues: CSALTVDQETQYF. The CDR3, as DNA: TGCAGTGCTTTGACGGTCGATCAAGAGACCCAGTACTTC.

The V and J genes are TRBV4-2 and TRBJ2-2, with TRBD2 as a possible D gene (6 bases). The CDR3 is 16 amino acids. CDR1 and CDR2 from the germline V gene are LGHNA and YNFKEQ. V lost 4 bases, J lost 3 bases, and 15 bases lay in between. This CDR3 reads CASSRGALVDTGELFF. The CDR3 DNA reads TGTGCCAGCAGCCGCGGGGCCCTTGTCGACACCGGGGAGCTGTTTTTT.

Remarks on this clonotype: One end of the junction varies from germline; a read error may be responsible. CDR3 DNA sequence: TGTGCCATCAGCTCTGGGCTCATCACCTACGAGCAGTACTTC. Translating it yields CAISSGLITYEQYF. V is TRBV5-5 and J is TRBJ2-7; no reliable D call. This CDR3 is 14 amino acids long. Germline V gene sequence: CDR1 SGHKS, CDR2 YYEKEE (reference sequence).

This clonotype was detected only a few times. The CDR3 nucleotides are TGTGCCAGCAGTTTGGGACAGGGCTCGGATGGCTACACCTTC. Translating it yields CASSLGQGSDGYTF. The chain is built from TRBV12-3 or TRBV12-4 and TRBJ1-2; 9 bases map to TRBD1. CDR3 size: 14 residues. After removal of 3 bases from V and 6 bases from J, the junction contained 5 bases not matched to a gene.

The table lists this clonotype with a few counts. This chain connects TRBV12-3 or TRBV12-4 to TRBJ2-7; D is ambiguous. The CDR3 consists of 12 residues. Trimming pared 5 bases from V and 6 bases from J, leaving 11 bases between. CDR3 coding DNA: TGTGCCAGCAGTCCCATCAAGGGCGAGCAGTACTTC. Protein sequence: CASSPIKGEQYF.

This clonotype turned up a few times. The genes are TRBV4-2 and TRBJ1-1, with TRBD1 identical over 7 bases. This CDR3 contains 15 residues. CDR1 and CDR2 (germline): LGHNA, YNFKEQ. The J segment lost 4 bases and the V segment lost 1 base, leaving 6 bases of the junction unmatched. The CDR3 coding sequence is TGTGCCAGCAGCCAAGGGGCAGGGGGAGGCACTGAAGCTTTCTTT. This translates into CASSQGAGGGTEAFF.

The V call is TRBV5-1, the J call TRBJ2-1; 10 bases are shared with TRBD1. This CDR3 region has 15 residues. The germline V gene encodes CDR1 SGHRS and CDR2 YFSETQ. J lost 6 bases, V lost 4 bases, and 7 bases had no gene match. CDR3 in amino acids: CASSRGQGGFNEQFF. In nucleotides, the CDR3 is TGCGCCAGCAGCCGTGGACAGGGGGGATTCAATGAGCAGTTCTTC.

This clonotype was found a few times. V is TRBV29-1 and J is TRBJ2-1; 10 bases align to TRBD2. CDR1 is SQVTM, CDR2 ANQGSEA, per germline. The ends lost 7 bases at V and 7 bases at J; junction bases unmatched: 7. This CDR3 contains 13 residues. Here the CDR3 DNA reads TGCAGCGCGATAGCGGGGGGAAGAAATGAGCAGTTCTTC. Its translation is CSAIAGGRNEQFF.

This clonotype was found a few times. The rearrangement links TRBV25-1 to TRBJ2-4; 10 positions agree with TRBD1. V gave up 7 bases and J gave up 4 bases; unmatched junction bases: 4. The CDR3 loop spans 14 amino acids. Germline V gene lookup returns CDR1 MGHDK and CDR2 SYGVNS. The CDR3 coding sequence is TGTGCCAGCAAAAGGACAGGGGGAAAAAACATTCAGTACTTC. As protein: CASKRTGGKNIQYF.

This clonotype was seen only a few times. This rearrangement joins TRBV18 to TRBJ2-1, with D unclear. The CDR3 contains 12 residues. V shed 4 bases and J shed 4 bases, with 5 bases lying between them. From germline, CDR1 is KGHSH and CDR2 LQKENI. In nucleotides, the CDR3 is TGTGCCAGCTCACACGAGTACAATGAGCAGTTCTTC. This translates into CASSHEYNEQFF.

In this sample, this clonotype is medium-sized. The CDR3 loop is CAFCFGPVGGRIPYNEQFF. CDR3 sequence (DNA): TGTGCCTTCTGTTTCGGGCCTGTCGGCGGGAGGATACCCTACAATGAGCAGTTCTTC. V and J are TRBV2 and TRBJ2-1; 8 bases match TRBD2. The CDR3 extends over 19 amino acids. Per germline, CDR1 SNHLY and CDR2 FYNNEI. J lost 2 bases, V lost 11 bases, and 23 bases had no gene match.

The chain couples TRBV11-2 to TRBJ2-7, with a possible D match to TRBD1 (5 bases). The CDR3 runs to 14 residues. Trimming removed 1 base at V and 2 bases at J, with 9 bases between. CDR1 and CDR2 (germline): SGHAT, FQNNGV. This CDR3 reads CASSLGGHTYEQYF. Here the CDR3 DNA reads TGTGCCAGCAGCTTAGGAGGACACACCTACGAGCAGTACTTC.

This CDR3 reads CASSTTGFGANVLTF. The CDR3 DNA reads TGTGCCAGCAGTACCACAGGGTTTGGGGCCAACGTCCTGACTTTC. The chain uses TRBV6-1 and TRBJ2-6; the D gene is possibly TRBD1 (6 bases). Germline assignment: CDR1 MNHNS and CDR2 SASEGT. V lost 5 bases and J lost 3, with 11 bases in between. This CDR3 contains 15 residues.